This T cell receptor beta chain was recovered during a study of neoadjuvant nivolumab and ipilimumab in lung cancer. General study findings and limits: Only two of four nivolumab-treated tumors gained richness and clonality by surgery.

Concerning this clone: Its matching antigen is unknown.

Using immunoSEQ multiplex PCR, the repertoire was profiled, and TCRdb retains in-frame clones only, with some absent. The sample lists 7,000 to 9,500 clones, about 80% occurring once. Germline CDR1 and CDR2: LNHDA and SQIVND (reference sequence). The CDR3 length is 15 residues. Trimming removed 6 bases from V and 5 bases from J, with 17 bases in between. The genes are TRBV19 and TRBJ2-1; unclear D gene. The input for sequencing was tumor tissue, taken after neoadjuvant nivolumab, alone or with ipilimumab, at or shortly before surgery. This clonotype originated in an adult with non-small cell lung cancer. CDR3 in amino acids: CASSIGPLPHNEQFF. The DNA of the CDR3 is TGTGCCAGTAGCATTGGACCCCTTCCCCACAATGAGCAGTTCTTC.